Following are 21 T cell receptor beta chains from one sample sequenced in a study of vaccination effects on CD4 cells after COVID-19. These receptors' targets are unknown. Prior to sequencing, the ViraFEST assay stimulated PBMC with viral peptide pools, which expanded the antigen-specific CD4+ T cells. After around nine days in culture, the CD4+ T cells were isolated. Each participant received a vaccine that was either BNT162b2 or mRNA-1273, given as two doses. Libraries were prepared by immunoSEQ multiplex PCR; TCRdb keeps only in-frame clonotypes and omits some of them. The data contain about 28,000 clones, more than 60% of them singletons. The specimen was CD4+ T cells from PBMCs cultured with HCoV-NL63 spike peptides, collected after COVID-19 vaccination. The receptors were gathered from a human donor who received a COVID-19 vaccine.

The chain has TRBV14 and TRBJ2-7; D unclear. V lost 5 bases and J lost 9, with 17 bases in between. The CDR3 covers 13 residues. Germline V gene lookup returns CDR1 SGHDN and CDR2 FVKESK. In DNA, the CDR3 is TGTGCCAGCAGCTTCGGACCCCGATCGGTGCAGTACTTC. Protein: CASSFGPRSVQYF.

A few counts support this clone. The chain employs TRBV5-6 and TRBJ2-2; 8 nucleotides align to TRBD2. The ends lost 4 bases at V and 6 bases at J; junction bases unmatched: 11. This CDR3 contains 16 residues. Looked up from germline, CDR1 is SGHDT and CDR2 is YYEEEE. CDR3 in amino acids: CASSPGGPRKAGELFF. CDR3 nucleotides: TGTGCCAGCAGCCCGGGGGGGCCGAGGAAGGCCGGGGAGCTGTTTTTT.

The rearrangement joins TRBV5-1 to TRBJ1-6, with 10 positions matching TRBD1. The germline V gene encodes CDR1 SGHRS and CDR2 YFSETQ. Germline trimming cut 2 bases from V and 8 bases from J; bases unmatched to any gene: 4. The CDR3 runs to 15 residues. This chain's CDR3 is CASSLRTGGDSPLHF. Here the CDR3 DNA reads TGCGCCAGCAGCTTAAGGACAGGGGGAGATTCACCCCTCCACTTT.

The CDR3 region is CASSQGGGGTHEQYF. The DNA for the CDR3 is TGCGCCAGCAGCCAGGGGGGCGGGGGGACCCACGAGCAGTACTTC. The chain joins TRBV5-1 to TRBJ2-7, with TRBD2 as a possible D gene (8 bases). In germline, CDR1 is SGHRS, CDR2 YFSETQ. CDR3 length equals 15 residues. The V gene lost 4 bases and the J gene lost 5 bases, with 19 bases spanning the gap.

This clone was seen just once. The chain recombines TRBV6-4 with TRBJ2-2, with 7 bases identical to TRBD2. Germline V lookup: CDR1 MRHNA, CDR2 SNTAGT. Germline trimming cut 2 bases from V and 4 bases from J; bases unmatched to any gene: 1. The CDR3 runs 14 residues. CDR3 DNA: TGTGCCAGCAGTGACGGGAGGGCCACCGGGGAGCTGTTTTTT. This encodes CASSDGRATGELFF.

The chain recombines TRBV27 with TRBJ2-7, with TRBD1 matching over 12 bases. The V segment lost 6 bases and the J segment 4 bases; nucleotides outside the gene matches: 10. The CDR3 sequence is 16 residues long. CDR1 and CDR2 (germline): MNHEY, SMNVEV (reference sequence). The CDR3 spells CASSRGGTGGLYEQYF. The CDR3 coding sequence is TGTGCCAGCAGCAGGGGGGGGACAGGGGGCCTATACGAGCAGTACTTC.

V and J are TRBV3-1 (or the pseudogene TRBV3-2) and TRBJ2-7; D is unresolved. The germline V and J ends were trimmed by 1 base and 4 bases, with 11 bases remaining between them. Germline CDR1 reads LGHDT; CDR2 reads YNNKEL (reference sequence). The CDR3 loop spans 14 amino acids. In nucleotides, the CDR3 is TGTGCCAGCAGCCAAGGTGTCCTTCCTTACGAGCAGTACTTC. As protein: CASSQGVLPYEQYF.

The chain couples TRBV5-4 to TRBJ2-7; either TRBD1 or TRBD2 may fit D (5 bases each). V was trimmed by 2 bases and J by 1 base, leaving 13 bases between them. This CDR3 is built from 15 residues. Looked up from germline, CDR1 is SGHNT and CDR2 is YYREEE (reference sequence). CDR3 loop: CASSFGDPISYEQYF. CDR3 DNA sequence: TGTGCCAGCAGCTTTGGGGACCCAATTTCCTACGAGCAGTACTTC. Variable domain in full (rest from reference TRBV5-4 and TRBJ2-7): ETGVTQSPTHLIKTRGQQVTLRCSSQSGHNTVSWYQQALGQGPQFIFQYYREEENGRGNFPPRFSGLQFPNYSSELNVNALELDDSALYLCASSFGDPISYEQYFGPGTRLTVT.

This sequence joins TRBV7-9 and TRBJ2-2, with no clear D. Between the trimmed V and J ends, which lost 1 base and 5 bases, there was a span of 5 bases. The CDR3 contains 13 residues. Germline CDR1 is SEHNR and CDR2 is FQNEAQ (reference sequence). The CDR3 nucleotides are TGTGCCAGCAGCTTAGGATATACCGGGGAGCTGTTTTTT. Translation gives CASSLGYTGELFF.

This clone has more than one count but fewer than ten. The CDR3 bases are TGTGCCAGCGGCGACTACAGGGGTACCTCCTACAATGAGCAGTTCTTC. Translation gives CASGDYRGTSYNEQFF. V usage is TRBV2 and J usage is TRBJ2-1; 7 bases line up with TRBD1. CDR1 and CDR2 (germline): SNHLY, FYNNEI. With 8 bases clipped from V and 0 bases from J, the junction kept 10 bases outside the gene matches. This CDR3 contains 16 residues. The full variable domain, with the rest looked up from reference TRBV2 and TRBJ2-1, is EPEVTQTPSHQVTQMGQEVILRCVPISNHLYFYWYRQILGQKVEFLVSFYNNEISEKSEIFDDQFSVERPDGSNFTLKIRSTKLEDSAMYFCASGDYRGTSYNEQFFGPGTRLTVL.

The chain uses TRBV3-1 (or the pseudogene TRBV3-2) and TRBJ2-5; D gene ambiguous. In germline, CDR1 is LGHDT, CDR2 YNNKEL (reference sequence). The ends were cut back, 5 bases at V and 5 bases at J, with 6 bases in the middle. The CDR3 runs to 11 residues. CDR3 sequence (DNA): TGTGCCAGCAGCATAAGTGAGACCCAGTACTTC. It specifies CASSISETQYF.

This clone was recorded a few times. The chain combines TRBV29-1 with TRBJ1-1; 11 positions match TRBD1. V shed 6 bases and J 6 bases; nucleotides not matched to a gene: 3. The CDR3 is made up of 12 amino acids. Germline V gene data show CDR1 as SQVTM and CDR2 as ANQGSEA. In DNA, the CDR3 is TGCAGCGTCTGGGACAGGGGGGCTGAAGCTTTCTTT. Translation gives CSVWDRGAEAFF.

J is TRBJ2-1 and V is TRBV14; D remains unclear. The CDR3 is made up of 11 amino acids. V lost 6 bases to trimming and J lost 9 bases, with 9 bases between them. Per the germline V gene, CDR1 is SGHDN and CDR2 is FVKESK. The CDR3 reads CASSRISEQFF. In DNA, the CDR3 is TGTGCCAGCAGTCGTATAAGTGAGCAGTTCTTC.

This clone occurred a few times. The V gene is TRBV11-3, the J gene TRBJ2-2; TRBD1 matches 7 bases. This CDR3 spans 13 amino acids. Germline V gene sequence: CDR1 SGHNT, CDR2 YENEEA. With 4 bases clipped from V and 5 bases from J, the junction kept 1 base outside the gene matches. CDR3 bases: TGTGCCAGCAGCTCACAGGGGACCGGGGAGCTGTTTTTT. Translated: CASSSQGTGELFF.

The chain uses TRBV19 and TRBJ2-5; weak D call: TRBD2 (5 bases). Trimming cost V 6 bases and J 1 base, with 15 bases left between them. Germline CDR1 is LNHDA and CDR2 is SQIVND (reference sequence). This CDR3 has 15 residues. The CDR3 spells CASSFAGHGQETQYF. The CDR3 coding sequence is TGTGCCAGTAGCTTCGCGGGCCACGGCCAAGAGACCCAGTACTTC.

This sequence joins TRBV5-1 and TRBJ2-6; D unresolved. The CDR3 length is 15 residues. Germline-derived CDR1 and CDR2 are SGHRS and YFSETQ. With 1 base removed from V and 6 bases from J, the gap between germline ends came to 11 bases. The CDR3 reads CASSLSFSMANVLTF. Here the CDR3 DNA reads TGCGCCAGCAGCTTGTCCTTCAGCATGGCCAACGTCCTGACTTTC.

This rearrangement joins TRBV5-1 to TRBJ1-3; no clear D. From germline, CDR1 is SGHRS and CDR2 YFSETQ. Trimming removed 0 bases from V and 4 bases from J, with 8 bases in between. This CDR3 has 14 amino acids. The CDR3 is CASSLAGIGNTIYF. The CDR3 DNA reads TGCGCCAGCAGCTTGGCAGGAATAGGAAACACCATATATTTT.

The V call is TRBV19, the J call TRBJ1-2, with D perhaps matching TRBD1 (5 bases). V was shortened by 5 bases and J by 4 bases, with 14 bases between the two germline ends. CDR1 and CDR2 (germline): LNHDA, SQIVND (reference sequence). The CDR3 spans 14 residues. CDR3 loop: CASSDSGHPYGYTF. The CDR3 DNA reads TGTGCCAGTAGTGACTCAGGGCATCCCTATGGCTACACCTTC.

The J gene is TRBJ1-6, the V gene TRBV5-1, with D maybe TRBD1 (6 bases). Germline assignment: CDR1 SGHRS and CDR2 YFSETQ. Deletions cut 1 base from V and 5 bases from J, with 10 bases between. This CDR3 spans 15 amino acids. CDR3 residues: CASSLMGANNSPLHF. The CDR3, as DNA: TGCGCCAGCAGCTTGATGGGGGCGAATAATTCACCCCTCCACTTT.

This chain uses TRBV18 with TRBJ1-1; weak D call: TRBD1 (6 bases). Germline V gene data show CDR1 as KGHSH and CDR2 as LQKENI. The V end lost 2 bases, the J end lost 1 base, and 14 bases lay between the germline ends. This CDR3 spans 16 amino acids. CDR3 protein: CASSPFKGQWNTEAFF. CDR3 DNA sequence: TGTGCCAGCTCACCATTTAAGGGACAATGGAACACTGAAGCTTTCTTT. The complete variable domain, with remaining parts taken from reference TRBV18 and TRBJ1-1, reads NAGVMQNPRHLVRRRGQEARLRCSPMKGHSHVYWYRQLPEEGLKFMVYLQKENIIDESGMPKERFSAEFPKEGPSILRIQQVVRGDSAAYFCASSPFKGQWNTEAFFGQGTRLTVV.

This clone appeared once. The rearrangement joins TRBV7-2 to TRBJ1-1; TRBD1 might be the D (5 bases). CDR1 is SGHTA, CDR2 FQGNSA, per germline. Trimming took 8 bases from V and 5 from J, leaving 21 bases between them. This CDR3 has 15 amino acids. CDR3 sequence (DNA): TGTGCCAGCTTTCTTGAACCGGGGGGACGTACTGAAGCTTTCTTT. Its protein product is CASFLEPGGRTEAFF.